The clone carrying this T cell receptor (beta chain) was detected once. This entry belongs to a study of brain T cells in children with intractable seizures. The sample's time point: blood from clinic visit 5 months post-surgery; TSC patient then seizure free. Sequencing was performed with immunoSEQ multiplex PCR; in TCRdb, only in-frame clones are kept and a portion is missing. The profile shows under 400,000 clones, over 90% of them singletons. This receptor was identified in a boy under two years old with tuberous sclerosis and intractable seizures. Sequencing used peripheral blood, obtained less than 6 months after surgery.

In DNA form, the CDR3 reads TGCGCCAGCAGCTTGGGGTTCCGGAGCTCCTACAATGAGCAGTTCTTC. Amino acids: CASSLGFRSSYNEQFF. This chain joins TRBV5-1 and TRBJ2-1; no firm D call. The germline V gene encodes CDR1 SGHRS and CDR2 YFSETQ. V lost 0 bases and J 0 bases, leaving 10 bases between the germline ends. The CDR3 runs to 16 residues.